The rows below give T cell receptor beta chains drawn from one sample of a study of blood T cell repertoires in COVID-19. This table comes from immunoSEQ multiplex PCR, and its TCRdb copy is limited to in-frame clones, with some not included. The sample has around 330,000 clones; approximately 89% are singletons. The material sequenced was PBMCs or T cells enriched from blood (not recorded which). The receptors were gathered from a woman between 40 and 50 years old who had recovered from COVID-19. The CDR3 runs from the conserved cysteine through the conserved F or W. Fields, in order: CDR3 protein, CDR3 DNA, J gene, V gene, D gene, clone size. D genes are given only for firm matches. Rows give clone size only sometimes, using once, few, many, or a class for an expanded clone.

CDR3: CASSRDRGRRMNSPLHF; DNA: TGTGCCAGCAGCCGGGACAGGGGGCGCCGAATGAATTCACCCCTCCACTTT; J: TRBJ1-6; V: TRBV6-2/TRBV6-3; D: TRBD1; size: NA
CDR3: CASSSGTSGRAGETQYF; DNA: TGTGCCAGCAGCTCGGGGACTAGCGGGAGAGCAGGAGAGACCCAGTACTTC; J: TRBJ2-5; V: TRBV11-2; D: TRBD2; size: NA
CDR3: CSVGGGTNIQYF; DNA: TGCAGCGTTGGGGGGGGAACGAACATTCAGTACTTC; J: TRBJ2-4; V: TRBV29-1; D: TRBD2; size: NA
CDR3: CASSLLAGNTEAFF; DNA: TGTGCCAGCAGCTTACTGGCGGGGAACACTGAAGCTTTCTTT; J: TRBJ1-1; V: TRBV7-9; D: NA; size: NA
CDR3: CASSLFGELFF; DNA: TGTGCCAGCAGTCTTTTCGGGGAGCTGTTTTTT; J: TRBJ2-2; V: TRBV12-3/TRBV12-4; D: NA; size: NA
CDR3: CASSTQGRREQFF; DNA: TGTGCCAGTAGTACGCAGGGGCGAAGGGAGCAGTTCTTC; J: TRBJ2-1; V: TRBV19; D: NA; size: few
CDR3: CSAVQSEAFF; DNA: TGCAGTGCGGTACAGAGCGAAGCTTTCTTT; J: TRBJ1-1; V: TRBV20-1; D: NA; size: NA
CDR3: CASSFRLAGDTGELFF; DNA: TGTGCCAGCAGCTTCAGACTAGCGGGAGACACCGGGGAGCTGTTTTTT; J: TRBJ2-2; V: TRBV5-4; D: TRBD2; size: NA
CDR3: CASSPPTNEQYF; DNA: TGTGCCAGCTCACCGCCCACAAACGAGCAGTACTTC; J: TRBJ2-7; V: TRBV18; D: NA; size: NA
CDR3: CASSSRDSTTGELFF; DNA: TGCGCCAGCAGCTCGCGGGATTCTACAACCGGGGAGCTGTTTTTT; J: TRBJ2-2; V: TRBV5-1; D: NA; size: NA
CDR3: CASSLTPEDYGYTF; DNA: TGTGCCAGCAGCTTAACCCCGGAGGACTATGGCTACACCTTC; J: TRBJ1-2; V: TRBV5-6; D: NA; size: NA
CDR3: CASSEQGARGQPQHF; DNA: TGTGCCAGCAGTGAACAGGGGGCGCGGGGACAGCCCCAGCATTTT; J: TRBJ1-5; V: TRBV6-1; D: TRBD1; size: NA
CDR3: CASSSLNVRETQYF; DNA: TGTGCCAGCAGCTCTCTAAACGTTCGGGAGACCCAGTACTTC; J: TRBJ2-5; V: TRBV7-9; D: NA; size: NA
CDR3: CATEGLTSQTQYF; DNA: TGTGCCACCGAGGGACTGACTTCGCAGACCCAGTACTTC; J: TRBJ2-5; V: TRBV3-1/TRBV3-2; D: NA; size: NA
CDR3: CASSYSKGPQGGYYGYTF; DNA: TGTGCCAGCAGTTACTCGAAGGGCCCACAGGGAGGGTACTATGGCTACACCTTC; J: TRBJ1-2; V: TRBV6-2/TRBV6-3; D: NA; size: NA
CDR3: CASSPTSGKTYEQYF; DNA: TGTGCCAGCAGCCCCACTAGCGGGAAAACCTACGAGCAGTACTTC; J: TRBJ2-7; V: TRBV5-4; D: TRBD2; size: NA
CDR3: CASSLLGLAGGEQFF; DNA: TGTGCCAGCAGCTTATTGGGACTAGCGGGGGGTGAGCAGTTCTTC; J: TRBJ2-1; V: TRBV7-3; D: TRBD2; size: few
CDR3: CATGRYQGRSSYNEQFF; DNA: TGTGCCACCGGACGGTATCAGGGGCGGAGCTCCTACAATGAGCAGTTCTTC; J: TRBJ2-1; V: TRBV15; D: NA; size: NA
CDR3: CASSHRAGGYTEAFF; DNA: TGTGCCAGCAGTCATAGGGCAGGGGGCTACACTGAAGCTTTCTTT; J: TRBJ1-1; V: TRBV27; D: TRBD1; size: NA
CDR3: CASSLGLGGRETQYF; DNA: TGTGCCAGCAGCTTAGGGCTAGGGGGTCGGGAGACCCAGTACTTC; J: TRBJ2-5; V: TRBV11-3; D: NA; size: NA
CDR3: CASSSRLAGGPWQFF; DNA: TGTGCCAGCAGTTCGAGACTAGCGGGAGGGCCGTGGCAGTTCTTC; J: TRBJ2-1; V: TRBV28; D: TRBD2; size: NA
CDR3: CAWGWGRVSGELFF; DNA: TGTGCATGGGGGTGGGGCAGGGTCTCCGGGGAGCTGTTTTTT; J: TRBJ2-2; V: TRBV30; D: NA; size: NA
CDR3: CASSGYSGTGRETQYF; DNA: TGTGCCAGCAGTGGATATTCAGGGACAGGGCGAGAGACCCAGTACTTC; J: TRBJ2-5; V: TRBV27; D: TRBD1; size: NA
CDR3: CAWSDRQGNHEQYF; DNA: TGTGCCTGGAGTGATCGGCAGGGTAACCACGAGCAGTACTTC; J: TRBJ2-7; V: TRBV30; D: NA; size: NA
CDR3: CASSTGGGSNQPQHF; DNA: TGTGCCAGCAGCACCGGGGGGGGAAGCAATCAGCCCCAGCATTTT; J: TRBJ1-5; V: TRBV9; D: NA; size: NA
CDR3: CASSLNLLGTSGANEQFF; DNA: TGTGCCAGCAGCTTAAATTTGCTTGGCACTAGCGGGGCCAATGAGCAGTTCTTC; J: TRBJ2-1; V: TRBV7-3; D: TRBD2; size: NA
CDR3: CASSTTVNTEAFF; DNA: TGTGCCAGCAGCACCACAGTGAACACTGAAGCTTTCTTT; J: TRBJ1-1; V: TRBV11-3; D: NA; size: NA
CDR3: CASSLDRGLNTEAFF; DNA: TGTGCCAGCAGCTTGGACAGAGGGTTGAACACTGAAGCTTTCTTT; J: TRBJ1-1; V: TRBV7-9; D: NA; size: few
CDR3: CASSQGRTDYMNTEAFF; DNA: TGCGCCAGCAGCCAAGGCCGGACAGATTACATGAACACTGAAGCTTTCTTT; J: TRBJ1-1; V: TRBV4-1; D: NA; size: NA
CDR3: CASSLRDRGPVEAFF; DNA: TGTGCCAGCAGTTTACGGGACAGGGGGCCGGTTGAAGCTTTCTTT; J: TRBJ1-1; V: TRBV27; D: TRBD1; size: NA
CDR3: CASSPRLAGVTDTQYF; DNA: TGTGCCAGCAGCCCCCGTTTAGCGGGAGTAACAGATACGCAGTATTTT; J: TRBJ2-3; V: TRBV7-2; D: TRBD2; size: NA
CDR3: CASSPDRGPQETQYF; DNA: TGTGCCAGCAGCCCAGACAGGGGTCCCCAAGAGACCCAGTACTTC; J: TRBJ2-5; V: TRBV7-2; D: TRBD1; size: NA
CDR3: CASSLDADKQYF; DNA: TGTGCCAGCAGCTTAGACGCGGACAAGCAGTACTTC; J: TRBJ2-7; V: TRBV7-9; D: NA; size: NA
CDR3: CSVEASPGSYEQYF; DNA: TGCAGCGTTGAAGCCTCCCCAGGGTCCTACGAGCAGTACTTC; J: TRBJ2-7; V: TRBV29-1; D: NA; size: NA
CDR3: CASSLEGGGGEKLFF; DNA: TGCGCCAGCAGCTTGGAAGGGGGCGGCGGTGAAAAACTGTTTTTT; J: TRBJ1-4; V: TRBV5-1; D: TRBD1; size: NA
CDR3: CASSYGLTEQFF; DNA: TGTGCCAGCAGCTACGGACTCACCGAGCAGTTCTTC; J: TRBJ2-1; V: TRBV11-2; D: NA; size: NA
CDR3: CASSLGTSGFYEQFF; DNA: TGTGCCAGCAGCTTAGGGACTAGCGGGTTCTATGAGCAGTTCTTC; J: TRBJ2-1; V: TRBV7-9; D: TRBD2; size: NA
CDR3: CASSESSGQETQYF; DNA: TGTGCCAGCAGTGAGTCTAGCGGCCAAGAGACCCAGTACTTC; J: TRBJ2-5; V: TRBV2; D: TRBD2; size: NA
CDR3: CASSLRPVTATNEKLFF; DNA: TGTGCCAGCAGCTTACGGCCTGTGACAGCAACTAATGAAAAACTGTTTTTT; J: TRBJ1-4; V: TRBV7-6; D: NA; size: NA
CDR3: CASSQEGGGYNEQFF; DNA: TGCGCCAGCAGCCAAGAGGGGGGAGGCTACAATGAGCAGTTCTTC; J: TRBJ2-1; V: TRBV4-3; D: NA; size: NA
CDR3: CASSPGEGYGYTF; DNA: TGTGCCAGCAGTCCAGGGGAAGGCTATGGCTACACCTTC; J: TRBJ1-2; V: TRBV28; D: NA; size: NA
CDR3: CATTGLARDTQYF; DNA: TGTGCCACCACGGGACTAGCGAGAGATACGCAGTATTTT; J: TRBJ2-3; V: TRBV15; D: TRBD2; size: NA
CDR3: CASASNNGNTIYF; DNA: TGTGCCAGCGCCAGTAATAACGGAAACACCATATATTTT; J: TRBJ1-3; V: TRBV5-5; D: NA; size: NA
CDR3: CASSPPGLAGEEPFF; DNA: TGTGCCAGCAGCCCCCCGGGACTAGCGGGGGAGGAACCGTTCTTC; J: TRBJ2-1; V: TRBV16; D: TRBD2; size: NA
CDR3: CASSLVWDRGVPQPQHF; DNA: TGTGCCAGCAGCTTAGTTTGGGACAGGGGGGTCCCCCAGCCCCAGCATTTT; J: TRBJ1-5; V: TRBV7-2; D: TRBD1; size: NA
CDR3: CASRQPGGTQYF; DNA: TGCGCCAGCAGGCAGCCCGGAGGTACGCAGTATTTT; J: TRBJ2-3; V: TRBV4-1; D: NA; size: NA
CDR3: CASSLRGGQTDTQYF; DNA: TGTGCCAGCAGCTTGAGGGGGGGCCAAACAGATACGCAGTATTTT; J: TRBJ2-3; V: TRBV5-6; D: NA; size: NA
CDR3: CASSPRQVNTGELFF; DNA: TGTGCCAGCTCACCCAGACAGGTGAACACCGGGGAGCTGTTTTTT; J: TRBJ2-2; V: TRBV18; D: NA; size: NA
CDR3: CASSKAPLGTGLNPGELFF; DNA: TGTGCCAGCAGCAAAGCCCCTCTTGGGACAGGGTTAAATCCCGGGGAGCTGTTTTTT; J: TRBJ2-2; V: TRBV21-1; D: NA; size: NA
CDR3: CASSSTAGQGENIQYF; DNA: TGTGCCAGCAGCTCCACCGCGGGACAGGGGGAAAACATTCAGTACTTC; J: TRBJ2-4; V: TRBV28; D: TRBD1; size: NA
CDR3: CASSLLPGQGKTEAFF; DNA: TGTGCCAGCAGCCTATTACCGGGACAGGGAAAGACTGAAGCTTTCTTT; J: TRBJ1-1; V: TRBV3-1/TRBV3-2; D: TRBD1; size: NA
CDR3: CASSLDQKMEQFF; DNA: TGTGCCAGCAGCTTAGACCAGAAAATGGAGCAGTTCTTC; J: TRBJ2-1; V: TRBV11-3; D: NA; size: NA
CDR3: CASSQGKFGGSARDTQYF; DNA: TGTGCCAGCAGCCAAGGGAAGTTTGGGGGGAGCGCACGAGATACGCAGTATTTT; J: TRBJ2-3; V: TRBV3-1/TRBV3-2; D: NA; size: NA
CDR3: CASSLLTLAGRRTDTQYF; DNA: TGTGCCAGCAGCTTATTGACCCTAGCGGGCCGCCGCACAGATACGCAGTATTTT; J: TRBJ2-3; V: TRBV7-6; D: TRBD2; size: NA
CDR3: CASSWGLANNEQFF; DNA: TGTGCCAGCAGCTGGGGACTAGCAAACAATGAGCAGTTCTTC; J: TRBJ2-1; V: TRBV5-6; D: TRBD2; size: NA
CDR3: CASSHLPDGSSYNSPLHF; DNA: TGTGCCAGCAGCCACCTTCCGGACGGGAGCTCCTATAATTCACCCCTCCACTTT; J: TRBJ1-6; V: TRBV3-1/TRBV3-2; D: NA; size: NA
CDR3: CASGTGSYEQYF; DNA: TGTGCTAGTGGTACAGGGTCCTACGAGCAGTACTTC; J: TRBJ2-7; V: TRBV12-5; D: NA; size: few
CDR3: CASSTLTGYEQYF; DNA: TGTGCCAGCAGTACGCTCACAGGGTACGAGCAGTACTTC; J: TRBJ2-7; V: TRBV12-3/TRBV12-4; D: NA; size: NA
CDR3: CASSLLDSYTDTQYF; DNA: TGTGCCAGCAGCCTCCTCGACAGCTACACAGATACGCAGTATTTT; J: TRBJ2-3; V: TRBV9; D: NA; size: NA